The 22 T cell receptor beta chains given below trace back to one sample, sequenced in a study of T cell changes during pregnancy in multiple sclerosis. The data were produced by immunoSEQ multiplex PCR, yet TCRdb's version contains in-frame clones alone and is incomplete. The sample records around 57,000 clones, 90% being singletons. The sample consisted of peripheral blood, taken in the third trimester of pregnancy. The receptors come from a female donor in good health, enrolled as a control in a pregnancy study.

The gene calls are TRBV27 and TRBJ2-4; possibly TRBD2 for D (6 bases). Germline values: CDR1 MNHEY, CDR2 SMNVEV (reference sequence). The ends were cut back, 11 bases at V and 2 bases at J, with 13 bases in the middle. The CDR3 covers 13 residues. The CDR3, as DNA: TGTGCCTCCTCGCGGGATCCCAAAAACATTCAGTACTTC. Its protein product is CASSRDPKNIQYF.

This chain joins TRBV5-8 and TRBJ1-5; 9 bases fit TRBD1. V trimming: 4 bases; J trimming: 7 bases; junction bases outside the gene matches: 12. CDR3 length equals 16 residues. CDR1 SGHTS and CDR2 YDEGEE come from the germline V gene. In nucleotides, the CDR3 is TGTGCCAGCAGCCGAGGAACAACAGGGGGCAGCCAGCCCCAGCATTTT. Protein: CASSRGTTGGSQPQHF.

V usage is TRBV2 and J usage is TRBJ2-7; D remains ambiguous. Germline CDR1 is SNHLY and CDR2 is FYNNEI. This CDR3 contains 12 residues. The germline V and J ends were trimmed by 6 bases and 8 bases, with 14 bases remaining between them. The CDR3 DNA is TGTGCCAGCAGAGAGGATTTCTTGAAGCAGTACTTC. Amino acids: CASREDFLKQYF. The entire variable domain, with the rest obtained from reference TRBV2 and TRBJ2-7, is as follows: EPEVTQTPSHQVTQMGQEVILRCVPISNHLYFYWYRQILGQKVEFLVSFYNNEISEKSEIFDDQFSVERPDGSNFTLKIRSTKLEDSAMYFCASREDFLKQYFGPGTRLTVT.

V usage is TRBV14 and J usage is TRBJ1-2; TRBD1 matches 7 bases. The CDR3 is 15 amino acids. CDR1 SGHDN and CDR2 FVKESK come from the germline V gene. The ends lost 0 bases at V and 8 bases at J; junction bases unmatched: 9. CDR3 in amino acids: CASSQEGQSTYGYTF. The CDR3 nucleotides are TGTGCCAGCAGCCAAGAGGGACAGAGTACCTACGGCTACACCTTC.

V usage is TRBV25-1 and J usage is TRBJ1-2; 10 nucleotides agree with TRBD1. CDR1 and CDR2 (germline): MGHDK, SYGVNS. The CDR3 contains 14 residues. V dropped 10 bases and J dropped 7; count of bases not matched to a gene: 12. The CDR3 reads CATQKTGGEGGYTF. The CDR3 nucleotides read TGTGCCACCCAAAAGACAGGGGGCGAGGGTGGCTACACCTTC.

This chain uses TRBV18 with TRBJ2-2; tentatively, D is TRBD1 (6 bases). Germline V gene lookup returns CDR1 KGHSH and CDR2 LQKENI. The CDR3 length is 14 residues. Trimming took off 5 bases at V and 7 bases at J, with 14 bases between the two ends. For the CDR3, the DNA is TGTGCCAGCTCAGTCGGGTTCAGGGGCGGGGAGCTGTTTTTT. Translating gives CASSVGFRGGELFF.

This chain uses TRBV2 with TRBJ2-3; 12 bases fit TRBD2. There are 15 residues in the CDR3. The germline V gene has CDR1 SNHLY and CDR2 FYNNEI. V shed 6 bases, J shed 4 bases, and the junction held 5 bases outside the gene matches. In DNA, the CDR3 is TGTGCCAGCAGAGTTTCTAGCGGGGGGGCAGATACGCAGTATTTT. It specifies CASRVSSGGADTQYF.

The chain joins TRBV6-1 to TRBJ2-3; D is undetermined. The germline gives CDR1 MNHNS, CDR2 SASEGT. The CDR3 is 13 amino acids. V lost 6 bases, J lost 2 bases, and 9 bases lay in between. In DNA form, the CDR3 reads TGTGCCAGCAGAGTTGGCTCCACAGATACGCAGTATTTT. Translation gives CASRVGSTDTQYF.

The CDR3 protein is CASSLGGLNEKLFF. The CDR3, as DNA: TGTGCCAGCAGCTTAGGGGGGCTTAATGAAAAACTGTTTTTT. This sequence joins TRBV7-2 and TRBJ1-4, with D tentatively TRBD1 (6 bases). This CDR3 has 14 residues. Germline V gene data show CDR1 as SGHTA and CDR2 as FQGNSA. With 1 base removed from V and 4 bases from J, the gap between germline ends came to 7 bases.

The CDR3 DNA reads TGTGCCAGCAGTGAAGCGGGGACAGACCCCTACGAGCAGTACTTC. Translation gives CASSEAGTDPYEQYF. The rearrangement joins TRBV2 to TRBJ2-7; 7 positions match TRBD1. Trimming took 0 bases from V and 2 from J; bases not matched to a gene: 4. Per germline, CDR1 SNHLY and CDR2 FYNNEI. The CDR3 is 15 amino acids.

This chain joins TRBV7-9 and TRBJ2-5, with 12 bases that match TRBD2. Germline CDR1 reads SEHNR; CDR2 reads FQNEAQ (reference sequence). Germline trimming cut 4 bases from V and 5 bases from J; bases unmatched to any gene: 5. CDR3 size: 15 residues. CDR3 nucleotides: TGTGCCAGCAGCTCTAGCGGGGGGGCTTGGGAGACCCAGTACTTC. This gives the protein CASSSSGGAWETQYF.

The chain uses TRBV18 and TRBJ2-7, with TRBD1 matching over 7 bases. Per germline, CDR1 KGHSH and CDR2 LQKENI. The V gene end was trimmed by 4 bases and the J gene end by 6 bases; junction bases not matched to a gene: 9. This CDR3 contains 14 residues. The CDR3 reads CASSLQDRAGEQYF. CDR3 nucleotides: TGTGCCAGCTCACTACAAGACAGGGCGGGCGAGCAGTACTTC.

The V gene is TRBV7-9, the J gene TRBJ1-1; no clear D gene. This CDR3 is 14 amino acids long. V lost 1 base and J lost 1, with 7 bases in between. Germline V gene sequence: CDR1 SEHNR, CDR2 FQNEAQ (reference sequence). CDR3 nucleotides: TGTGCCAGCAGCTTAGTTGCGGGGAACACTGAAGCTTTCTTT. Residues: CASSLVAGNTEAFF. Drawing the rest from reference TRBV7-9 and TRBJ1-1, the complete variable domain is DTGVSQNPRHKITKRGQNVTFRCDPISEHNRLYWYRQTLGQGPEFLTYFQNEAQLEKSRLLSDRFSAERPKGSFSTLEIQRTEQGDSAMYLCASSLVAGNTEAFFGQGTRLTVV.

The chain joins TRBV7-9 to TRBJ2-6; 7 bases align to TRBD2. Germline loops: CDR1 SEHNR, CDR2 FQNEAQ (reference sequence). CDR3 length: 16 residues. The V and J ends lost 4 bases and 0 bases, in that order; junction bases with no gene match: 3. This CDR3 is CASSCGGGSGANVLTF. The CDR3 nucleotides read TGTGCCAGCAGCTGCGGGGGTGGCTCTGGGGCCAACGTCCTGACTTTC. The full variable domain, its missing parts supplied by reference TRBV7-9 and TRBJ2-6, is DTGVSQNPRHKITKRGQNVTFRCDPISEHNRLYWYRQTLGQGPEFLTYFQNEAQLEKSRLLSDRFSAERPKGSFSTLEIQRTEQGDSAMYLCASSCGGGSGANVLTFGAGSRLTVL.

The chain couples TRBV30 to TRBJ2-1; D is undetermined. The germline V gene has CDR1 GTSNPN and CDR2 SVGIG (reference sequence). This CDR3 is 12 amino acids long. Trimming left V 4 bases short and J 4 bases short, with 8 bases between. The CDR3 is CAWTPQYNEQFF. The CDR3 DNA is TGTGCCTGGACCCCCCAGTACAATGAGCAGTTCTTC.

The genes are TRBV6-5 and TRBJ2-1; 12 nucleotides line up with TRBD2. Germline CDR1 MNHEY, CDR2 SVGAGI. The CDR3 has 15 residues. The J segment lost 3 bases and the V segment lost 7 bases, leaving 4 bases of the junction unmatched. The CDR3 coding sequence is TGTGCCAGCACAACTAGCGGGGGGATCTACAATGAGCAGTTCTTC. It is translated as CASTTSGGIYNEQFF.

The V and J genes are TRBV30 and TRBJ1-3; 9 bases are a match to TRBD1. The CDR3 covers 14 residues. V dropped 3 bases and J dropped 2; count of bases not matched to a gene: 2. Looked up from germline, CDR1 is GTSNPN and CDR2 is SVGIG (reference sequence). This chain's CDR3 is CAWRGQGTGNTIYF. CDR3 DNA: TGTGCCTGGAGGGGACAGGGCACTGGAAACACCATATATTTT. The complete variable domain, with remaining parts taken from reference TRBV30 and TRBJ1-3, reads SQTIHQWPATLVQPVGSPLSLECTVEGTSNPNLYWYRQAAGRGLQLLFYSVGIGQISSEVPQNLSASRPQDRQFILSSKKLLLSDSGFYLCAWRGQGTGNTIYFGEGSWLTVV.

J is TRBJ1-1 and V is TRBV2; no reliable D call. Germline V CDR1 and CDR2: SNHLY, FYNNEI. The V gene lost 10 bases and the J gene lost 0 bases, with 6 bases spanning the gap. There are 11 residues in the CDR3. Here the CDR3 reads CATVLNTEAFF. CDR3 bases: TGTGCCACTGTTTTGAACACTGAAGCTTTCTTT.

The chain has TRBV11-2 and TRBJ1-3, with TRBD1 as a possible D gene (5 bases). Germline CDR1 is SGHAT and CDR2 is FQNNGV. The CDR3 has 15 residues. V dropped 3 bases and J dropped 3 bases, with 12 bases sitting between them. This CDR3 reads CASSLSDSFGNTIYF. Here the CDR3 DNA reads TGTGCCAGCAGCTTGTCCGACAGTTTTGGAAACACCATATATTTT.

This clone was found once. The V gene is TRBV27, the J gene TRBJ1-2, with 11 bases that match TRBD1. V was clipped by 8 bases and J by 2 bases; unmatched bases: 10. Germline V CDR1 and CDR2: MNHEY, SMNVEV (reference sequence). This CDR3 is 16 amino acids long. CDR3 region: CASRGGQGVLNYGYTF. CDR3 coding DNA: TGTGCCAGCCGAGGGGGACAGGGGGTACTCAACTATGGCTACACCTTC.

This clone was detected a few times. The V and J genes are TRBV11-3 and TRBJ1-5; maybe TRBD1 (6 bases). The germline V and J ends were trimmed by 5 bases and 8 bases, with 16 bases remaining between them. Germline assignment: CDR1 SGHNT and CDR2 YENEEA. The CDR3 totals 14 residues. The CDR3 loop is CASSQSGVSEPQHF. In DNA, the CDR3 is TGTGCCAGCAGCCAGTCAGGGGTTTCTGAGCCCCAGCATTTT.

The chain carries TRBV11-3 and TRBJ1-4, with 8 bases matching TRBD1. This CDR3 spans 15 amino acids. CDR1 SGHNT and CDR2 YENEEA come from the germline V gene. Trimming at V came to 8 bases and at J to 7 bases, leaving 12 bases not matched to a gene. The CDR3 DNA is TGTGCCAGCCCCCTGTGGAACAGGGGGGTTGAAAAACTGTTTTTT. Its protein is CASPLWNRGVEKLFF.